The next 10 T cell receptor beta chains were all read from a single sample in a study of human T cells and chemical hapten exposure (dated by TCRdb to 2020 to 2022). The time point label of this sample denotes: patch test 3, about 24 weeks after DPC sensitization. The treatment or condition label for this specimen denotes: therapeutic diphenylcyclopropenone sensitization with weekly scalp DPC. Preparation of the library involved RACE. TCRdb records NextSeq 500 as the sequencer. TCRdb took the public reads, trimmed them with fastp at Q25, ran MiXCR for clone calling and kept in-frame beta chains. A single entry per CDR3 protein holds the most common genes and DNA from its merged rows. Here the sample has 50,000 to 70,000 distinct CDR3 sequences; around 12% occur a single time. Of the sample, roughly 2.3% falls within the top ten clones. This sample comprised whole blood, obtained in connection with sensitization to the hapten diphenylcyclopropenone (DPC). The source is a man under 40 with alopecia areata. Some clones in this sample may be carry-over from other donors' samples.

The table lists this clonotype with many counts. The V and J genes are TRBV6-1 and TRBJ1-4; possibly TRBD1 for D (5 bases). Germline assignment: CDR1 MNHNS and CDR2 SASEGT. The V end lost 3 bases, the J end lost 0 bases, and 14 bases lay between the germline ends. The CDR3 runs to 17 residues. Here the CDR3 reads CASSDEGNPATNEKLFF. CDR3 sequence (DNA): TGTGCCAGCAGTGACGAGGGGAACCCTGCAACTAATGAAAAACTGTTTTTT.

This chain links TRBV12-5 with TRBJ2-1; 10 bases are a match to TRBD2. CDR1 is LGHNT and CDR2 is FRNRAP in the germline V gene. V lost 7 bases, J lost 4 bases, and 7 bases stayed unmatched. This CDR3 spans 15 amino acids. CDR3 sequence reads: CASAPVAGGYNEQFF. CDR3 DNA: TGTGCTAGTGCCCCGGTAGCGGGGGGTTACAATGAGCAGTTCTTC.

Ten or more counts support this clonotype. The rearrangement joins TRBV5-1 to TRBJ2-1; 10 positions agree with TRBD2. Trimming took 5 bases from V and 5 from J; bases not matched to a gene: 10. Germline-derived CDR1 and CDR2 are SGHRS and YFSETQ. This CDR3 has 16 residues. Here the CDR3 DNA reads TGCGCCAGCAGTGCGGGAGGACTAGCGGTGAACAATGAGCAGTTCTTC. Protein sequence: CASSAGGLAVNNEQFF.

Ten or more counts support this clonotype. The chain couples TRBV6-6 to TRBJ1-6, with 9 nucleotides matching TRBD1. The CDR3 is 15 residues long. V shed 6 bases, J shed 6 bases, and the junction held 6 bases outside the gene matches. The V gene's germline CDR1 is MNHNY and CDR2 SVGAGI (reference sequence). The CDR3 region is CASSPGTGINSPLHF. Written as DNA, the CDR3 is TGTGCCAGCAGCCCCGGGACAGGGATTAATTCACCCCTCCACTTT.

The J gene is TRBJ2-5, the V gene TRBV29-1, with TRBD1 as a possible D gene (6 bases). The CDR3 extends over 11 amino acids. V lost 8 bases to trimming and J lost 3 bases, with 10 bases between them. Germline lookup yields CDR1 SQVTM and CDR2 ANQGSEA. This chain's CDR3 is CSSEGEETQYF. The CDR3 DNA is TGCAGCTCCGAGGGGGAAGAGACCCAGTACTTC.

The chain joins TRBV6-5 to TRBJ2-7, with D perhaps matching TRBD1 (6 bases). The V gene's germline CDR1 is MNHEY and CDR2 SVGAGI. The CDR3 runs 15 residues. The V and J ends lost 0 bases and 0 bases respectively, with 9 bases between them. CDR3 sequence (DNA): TGTGCCAGCAGTTACTCGACAGGCGTCTCCTACGAGCAGTACTTC. Translated: CASSYSTGVSYEQYF.

This clonotype was seen ten or more times. The chain has TRBV9 and TRBJ2-1, with D hard to call. The CDR3 covers 10 residues. The V end lost 4 bases, the J end lost 6 bases, and 2 bases lay between the germline ends. Per the germline V gene, CDR1 is SGDLS and CDR2 is YYNGEE. The CDR3 DNA is TGTGCCAGCAGCACCAATGAGCAGTTCTTC. Amino acids: CASSTNEQFF.

This clonotype was counted ten times or more. The chain carries TRBV2 and TRBJ1-2; unclear D gene. The V gene lost 6 bases and the J gene lost 8 bases, with 16 bases spanning the gap. The CDR3 length is 13 residues. Per germline, CDR1 SNHLY and CDR2 FYNNEI. CDR3 nucleotide sequence: TGTGCCAGCAGCTTCGCCGGGTCCCAAGGCTACACCTTC. Translation: CASSFAGSQGYTF. The full variable domain, completed using reference TRBV2 and TRBJ1-2, is EPEVTQTPSHQVTQMGQEVILRCVPISNHLYFYWYRQILGQKVEFLVSFYNNEISEKSEIFDDQFSVERPDGSNFTLKIRSTKLEDSAMYFCASSFAGSQGYTFGSGTRLTVV.

At least ten counts were recorded for this clonotype. The chain uses TRBV19 and TRBJ2-7; D uncertain. Germline loops: CDR1 LNHDA, CDR2 SQIVND (reference sequence). The CDR3 loop spans 13 amino acids. Trimming took 4 bases from V and 5 from J, leaving 12 bases between them. The CDR3 sequence: CASSNTFGNEQYF. The CDR3, as DNA: TGTGCCAGTAGTAATACCTTTGGGAACGAGCAGTACTTC.

This clonotype was counted only a few times. The chain is built from TRBV6-5 and TRBJ2-7, with D tentatively TRBD1 or TRBD2 (5 bases each). Looked up from germline, CDR1 is MNHEY and CDR2 is SVGAGI. The CDR3 has 16 amino acids. The V gene lost 2 bases and the J gene lost 2 bases, with 16 bases spanning the gap. CDR3 DNA sequence: TGTGCCAGCAGTTACGAGAGGGGCCCGGGTCCCTACGAGCAGTACTTC. As protein: CASSYERGPGPYEQYF.